This TCR beta chain was profiled in a study of blood T cell repertoires in COVID-19. Study context: Collection of acute and convalescent COVID-19 samples took place in the United States, Italy and Spain. From T cells, B-cell-depleted T cells, or PBMCs came the material, which was cDNA or gDNA.

Participants reported their clinical history, and cohort assignment relied on those reports. Sequencing was performed with immunoSEQ multiplex PCR; in TCRdb, only in-frame clones are kept and a portion is missing. The sample yields 130,000 to 150,000 clones, roughly 84% seen once. What was sequenced was PBMCs or T cells enriched from blood (not recorded which). This clonotype was sampled from a woman aged 45-60 years who had been exposed to COVID-19.

The CDR3 DNA reads as TGTGCCAGCAGCCCCAAGGCGACAGGGGATAACTATGGCTACACCTTC. Translated: CASSPKATGDNYGYTF. The V call is TRBV3-1 (or the pseudogene TRBV3-2), the J call TRBJ1-2, with 8 bases aligning to TRBD1. CDR1 and CDR2 from the germline V gene are LGHDT and YNNKEL (reference sequence). The V and J ends lost 4 bases and 1 base, in that order; junction bases with no gene match: 8. The CDR3 consists of 16 residues.